This entry is about one T cell receptor (beta chain). The entry originates in a study of cytomegalovirus exposure and HLA in healthy donors. The table came from immunoSEQ multiplex PCR; TCRdb's copy has only in-frame clones and leaves some out. Seen here are about 220,000 clones, just over 90% observed once, and the top ten hold roughly 1%. CDR3 length: 19 amino acids. Sequencing was done on a sample of PBMCs. V usage is TRBV12-2 and J usage is TRBJ2-1; whether TRBD1, the table's D call, matches the DNA was not checked. TRBV12-2 is given as a pseudogene. The clonotype was recovered from a woman aged 18-29 years in good health and CMV-seronegative. CDR3 residues: CASRLDGTGVSSSYNEQFF. DNA for the CDR3: TGTGCAAGTCGCTTAGACGGGACAGGCGTTTCTTCCTCCTACAATGAGCAGTTCTTC.